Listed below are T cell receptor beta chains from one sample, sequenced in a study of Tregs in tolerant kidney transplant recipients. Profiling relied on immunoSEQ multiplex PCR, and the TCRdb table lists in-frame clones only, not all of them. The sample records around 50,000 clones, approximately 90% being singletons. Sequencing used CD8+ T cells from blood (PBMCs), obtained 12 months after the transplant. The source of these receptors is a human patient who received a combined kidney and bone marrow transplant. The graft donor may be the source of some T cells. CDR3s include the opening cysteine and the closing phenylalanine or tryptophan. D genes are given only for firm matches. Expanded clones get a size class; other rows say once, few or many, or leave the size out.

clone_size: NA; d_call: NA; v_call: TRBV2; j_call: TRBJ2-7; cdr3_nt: TGTGCCAGCAGTGCTACCTACGAGCAGTACTTC; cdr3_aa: CASSATYEQYF
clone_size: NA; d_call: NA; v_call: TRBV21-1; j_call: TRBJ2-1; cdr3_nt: TGTGCCAGCAGCATTTGTGCAGAGGGAAGGCCATCGAATGACCGGAATGAGCAGTTCTTC; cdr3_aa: CASSICAEGRPSNDRNEQFF
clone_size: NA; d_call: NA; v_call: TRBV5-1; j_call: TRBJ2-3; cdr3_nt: TGCGCCAGCAGCTTGACAGGTCTAGGCACAGATACGCAGTATTTT; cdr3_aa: CASSLTGLGTDTQYF
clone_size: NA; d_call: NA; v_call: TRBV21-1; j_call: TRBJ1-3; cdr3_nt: TGTGCCAGCAGCACATCCGCGGACAGAGCACGCCCCACTGGAAACACCATATATTTT; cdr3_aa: CASSTSADRARPTGNTIYF
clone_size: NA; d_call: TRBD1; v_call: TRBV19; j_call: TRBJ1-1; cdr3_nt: TGTGCCAGTAGTATAGATCTGCAGGGGGCCGGCCTTGAAGCTTTCTTT; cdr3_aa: CASSIDLQGAGLEAFF
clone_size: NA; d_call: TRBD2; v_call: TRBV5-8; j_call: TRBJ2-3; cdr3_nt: TGTGCCAGCAGCCCACGACTAGCGGGAGTCGTTGATACGCAGTATTTT; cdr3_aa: CASSPRLAGVVDTQYF
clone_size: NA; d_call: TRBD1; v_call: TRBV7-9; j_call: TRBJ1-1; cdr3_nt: TGTGCCAGCAGCTTAGGGCTTGACAGGGGGCAAGCTTTCTTT; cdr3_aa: CASSLGLDRGQAFF
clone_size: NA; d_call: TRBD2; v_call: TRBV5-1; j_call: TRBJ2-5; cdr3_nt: TGCGCCAGCAGCTTAGATGGACTAGCGGGAGTAGCGGAGACCCAGTACTTC; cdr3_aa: CASSLDGLAGVAETQYF
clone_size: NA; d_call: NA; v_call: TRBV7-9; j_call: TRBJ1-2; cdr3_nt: TGTGCCAGCAGCTCATATGAACAGCTTACTAACTATGGCTACACCTTC; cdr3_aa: CASSSYEQLTNYGYTF
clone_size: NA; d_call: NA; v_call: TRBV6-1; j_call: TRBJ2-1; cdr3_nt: TGTGCCAGCAATTTAGCAAATGAGCAGTTCTTC; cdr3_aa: CASNLANEQFF
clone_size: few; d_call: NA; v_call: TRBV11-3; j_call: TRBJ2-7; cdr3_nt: TGTGCCAGCAGCCAAGCGCATTACGAGCAGTACTTC; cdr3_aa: CASSQAHYEQYF
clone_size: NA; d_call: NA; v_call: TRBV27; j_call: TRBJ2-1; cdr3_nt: TGTGCCAGCAGTTTCCTACGCGGGGGCCTCTACAATGAGCAGTTCTTC; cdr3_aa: CASSFLRGGLYNEQFF
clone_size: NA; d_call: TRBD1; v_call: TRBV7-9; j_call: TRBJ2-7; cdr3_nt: TGTGCCAGCAGCGGGGGACAGGGGGGCTACGAGCAGTACTTC; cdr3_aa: CASSGGQGGYEQYF
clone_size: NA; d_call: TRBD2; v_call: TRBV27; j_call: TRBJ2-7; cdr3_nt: TGTGCCAGCAGTTTATACGGGGGGGCATACGAGCAGTACTTC; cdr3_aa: CASSLYGGAYEQYF
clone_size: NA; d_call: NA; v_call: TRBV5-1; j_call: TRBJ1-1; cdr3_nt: TGCGCCAGCAGCTTCGGAACAGCTGAAGCTTTCTTT; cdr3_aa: CASSFGTAEAFF
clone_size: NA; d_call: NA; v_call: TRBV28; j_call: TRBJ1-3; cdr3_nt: TGTGCCAGCACAGGGCTAACGACTGGAAACACCATATATTTT; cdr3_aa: CASTGLTTGNTIYF
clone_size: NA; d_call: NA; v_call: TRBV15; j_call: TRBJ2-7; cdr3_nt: TGTGCCACCAGCAGAGATGTGGGACAGCGGGACGAGCAGTACTTC; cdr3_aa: CATSRDVGQRDEQYF
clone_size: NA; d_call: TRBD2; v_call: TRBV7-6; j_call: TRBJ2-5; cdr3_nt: TGTGCCAGCAGCTTAGGAGGGAGGACTAGTCAAGACTTC; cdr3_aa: CASSLGGRTSQDF
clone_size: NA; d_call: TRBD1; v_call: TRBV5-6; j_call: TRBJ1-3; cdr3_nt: TGTGCCAGCAGCCCCCGGGACAGAGGAAACACCATATATTTT; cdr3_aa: CASSPRDRGNTIYF
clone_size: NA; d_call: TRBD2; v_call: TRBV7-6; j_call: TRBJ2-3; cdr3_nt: TGTGCCAGCAGCTCCCCTCGGTTGGGAGGGTACACAGATACGCAGTATTTT; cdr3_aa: CASSSPRLGGYTDTQYF
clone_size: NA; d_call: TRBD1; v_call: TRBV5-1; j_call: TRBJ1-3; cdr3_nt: TGCGCCAGCAGCCCATCCGGGACAGGAGGAAACACCATATATTTT; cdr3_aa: CASSPSGTGGNTIYF
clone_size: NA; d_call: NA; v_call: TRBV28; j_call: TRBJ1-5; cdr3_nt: TGTGCCAGCAGTACAGGGAATTTTTTTCAGCCCCAGCATTTT; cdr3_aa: CASSTGNFFQPQHF
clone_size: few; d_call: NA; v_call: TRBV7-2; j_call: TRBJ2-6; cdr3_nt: TGTGCCAGCAGCTCCACCTTTGGGGGCGCCGGGGCCAACGTCCTGACTTTC; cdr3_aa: CASSSTFGGAGANVLTF
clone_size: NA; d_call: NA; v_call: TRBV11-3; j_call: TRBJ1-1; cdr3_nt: TGTGCCAGCAGCTTGGGCAGGACTAACACTGAAGCTTTCTTT; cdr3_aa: CASSLGRTNTEAFF
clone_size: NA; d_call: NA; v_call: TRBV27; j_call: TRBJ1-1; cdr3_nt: TGTGCCAGCAGTTTCCAGGGGACCTCTTTCGAAGCTTTCTTT; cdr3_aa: CASSFQGTSFEAFF
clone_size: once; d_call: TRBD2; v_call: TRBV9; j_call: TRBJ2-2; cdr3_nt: TGTGCCAGCAGCCTAGCGCGCGGGAGCCCCAACACCGGGGAGCTGTTTTTT; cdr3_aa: CASSLARGSPNTGELFF
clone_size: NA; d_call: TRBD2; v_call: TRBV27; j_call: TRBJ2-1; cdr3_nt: TGTGCCAGCAGTTGGGCGGTTGAGCGGGAAACCTACAATGAGCAGTTCTTC; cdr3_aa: CASSWAVERETYNEQFF
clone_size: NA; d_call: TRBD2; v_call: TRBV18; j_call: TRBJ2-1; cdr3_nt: TGTGCCAGCTCTTCCGGGACTAGCAGCTTGGGGTTAGCCTACAATGAGCAGTTCTTC; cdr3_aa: CASSSGTSSLGLAYNEQFF
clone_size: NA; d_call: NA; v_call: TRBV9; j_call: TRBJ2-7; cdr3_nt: TGTGCCAGCAGCGGGAGCTCCTACGAGCAGTACTTC; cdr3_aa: CASSGSSYEQYF
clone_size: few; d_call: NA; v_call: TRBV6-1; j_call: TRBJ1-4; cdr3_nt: TGTGCCAGCAGATTGAGGCAGGGCCTGCGAGAACTGTTTTTT; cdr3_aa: CASRLRQGLRELFF
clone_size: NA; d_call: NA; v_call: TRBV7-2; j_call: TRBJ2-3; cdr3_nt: TGTGCCAGCAGCTTCGGTGATACGCAGTATTTT; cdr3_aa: CASSFGDTQYF
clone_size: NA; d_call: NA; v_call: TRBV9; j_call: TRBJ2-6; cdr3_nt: TGTGCCAGCAGCGTTACTTACAGGGTCCCCTTTGGGGCCAACGTCCTGACTTTC; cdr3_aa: CASSVTYRVPFGANVLTF
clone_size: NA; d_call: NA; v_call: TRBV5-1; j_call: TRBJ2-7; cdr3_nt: TGCGCCAGCGCGACAGGAGGTGGCCACGAGCAGTACTTC; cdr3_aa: CASATGGGHEQYF
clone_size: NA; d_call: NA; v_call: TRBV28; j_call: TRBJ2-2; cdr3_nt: TGTGCCAGCAGTTTAATTGCAGGGGGGTTCGCGAACACCGGGGAGCTGTTTTTT; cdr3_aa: CASSLIAGGFANTGELFF
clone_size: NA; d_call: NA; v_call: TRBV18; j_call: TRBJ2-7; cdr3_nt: TGTGCCAGCTCACCCCTAGACAGCTACGAGCAGTACTTC; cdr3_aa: CASSPLDSYEQYF
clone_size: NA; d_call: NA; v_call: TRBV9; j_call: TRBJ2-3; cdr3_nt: TGTGCCAGCAGCCCCGAGAACACAGATACGCAGTATTTT; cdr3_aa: CASSPENTDTQYF
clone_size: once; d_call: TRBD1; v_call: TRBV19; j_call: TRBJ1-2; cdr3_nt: TGTGCCAGTAGCCCCGAGGGACAGGGAGGCTATGGCTACACCTTC; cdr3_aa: CASSPEGQGGYGYTF
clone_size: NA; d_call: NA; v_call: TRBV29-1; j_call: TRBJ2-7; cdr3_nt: TGCAGCGTTGAGGGACAAGGCTACGAGCAGTACTTC; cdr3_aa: CSVEGQGYEQYF
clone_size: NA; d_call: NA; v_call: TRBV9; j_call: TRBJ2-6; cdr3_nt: TGTGCCAGCAGTAACACGTTGTCGTCCTCTGGGGCCAACGTCCTGACTTTC; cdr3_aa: CASSNTLSSSGANVLTF
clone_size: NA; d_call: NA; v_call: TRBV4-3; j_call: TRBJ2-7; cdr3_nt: TGCGCCAGCAGCGAACACAGGAATAAACCCTCCTACGAGCAGTACTTC; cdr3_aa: CASSEHRNKPSYEQYF
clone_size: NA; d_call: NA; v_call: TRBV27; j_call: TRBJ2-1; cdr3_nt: TGTGCCAGCAGTCCCTTCGGCCCAGCGGTTCCGTACAATGAGCAGTTCTTC; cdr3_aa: CASSPFGPAVPYNEQFF
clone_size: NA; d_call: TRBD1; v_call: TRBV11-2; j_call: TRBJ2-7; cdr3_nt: TGTGCCAGCAGCTCGGGACAGGGCTACGAGCAGTACTTC; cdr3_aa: CASSSGQGYEQYF
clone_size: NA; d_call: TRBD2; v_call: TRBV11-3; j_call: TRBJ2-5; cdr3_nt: TGTGCCAGCAGCGCTCGGACTAGCGGGAGGGAAAAGACCCAGTACTTC; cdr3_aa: CASSARTSGREKTQYF
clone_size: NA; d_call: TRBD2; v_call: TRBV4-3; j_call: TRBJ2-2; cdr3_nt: TGCGCCAGCAGCCAAGTTAGTTCGGGACTAGCGGGGCTAGTGGGGGAGCTGTTTTTT; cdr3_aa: CASSQVSSGLAGLVGELFF
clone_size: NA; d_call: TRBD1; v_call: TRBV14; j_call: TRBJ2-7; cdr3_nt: TGTGCCAGCAGCCAAGATCGGACAGGCTACGAGCAGTACTTC; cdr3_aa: CASSQDRTGYEQYF
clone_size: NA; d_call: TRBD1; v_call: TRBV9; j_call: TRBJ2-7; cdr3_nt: TGTGCCAGCAGCCCTGGACAGGGTCCCGGCGAGCAGTACTTC; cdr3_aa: CASSPGQGPGEQYF
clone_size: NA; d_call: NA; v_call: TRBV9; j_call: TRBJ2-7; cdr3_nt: TGTGCCAGCAGCGTAACAGGCTCTACATCCTACGAGCAGTACTTC; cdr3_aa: CASSVTGSTSYEQYF
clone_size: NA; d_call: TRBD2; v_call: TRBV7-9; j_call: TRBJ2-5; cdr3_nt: TGTGCCAGCAGCTTAGCTAATAGCGGGAGAACCCAAGAGACCCAGTACTTC; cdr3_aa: CASSLANSGRTQETQYF
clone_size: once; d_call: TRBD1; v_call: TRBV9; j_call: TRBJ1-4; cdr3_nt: TGTGCCAGCAGCCCCCTGAGGGGGCGAGGTAATGAAAAACTGTTTTTT; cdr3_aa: CASSPLRGRGNEKLFF
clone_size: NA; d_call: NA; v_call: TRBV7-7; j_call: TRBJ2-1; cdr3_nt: TGTGCCAGTCTCGACAATGAGCAGTTCTTC; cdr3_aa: CASLDNEQFF
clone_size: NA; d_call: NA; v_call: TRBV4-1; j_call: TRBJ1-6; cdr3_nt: TGCGCCAGCAGCCAAGATGGGGGGATAGTAGGTTCACCCCTCCACTTT; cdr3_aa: CASSQDGGIVGSPLHF
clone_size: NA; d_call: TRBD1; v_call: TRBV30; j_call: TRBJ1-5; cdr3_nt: TGTGCCTGGAGTGTAGGCAGGGGGATTCAGCCCCAGCATTTT; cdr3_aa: CAWSVGRGIQPQHF
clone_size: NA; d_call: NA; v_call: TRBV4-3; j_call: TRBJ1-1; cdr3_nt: TGCGCCAGCAGCCAAGCTTGGAGGGTAGAGACTGAAGCTTTCTTT; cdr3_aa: CASSQAWRVETEAFF